What follows is one T cell receptor beta chain and its context. These data belong to a study of early T cells in non-severe SARS-CoV-2 infection. Germline V gene data show CDR1 as MDHEN and CDR2 as SYDVKM. This CDR3 spans 14 amino acids. V was pared by 4 bases and J by 5 bases, with 14 bases between. TCRdb re-analysed the 5' RACE reads in MiXCR, keeping a single row per CDR3 protein. The sample has nearly 80,000 distinct CDR3 sequences, about 13% seen once. The sample consisted of whole blood. The chain links TRBV28 to TRBJ2-5; D may be TRBD2 (6 bases). This receptor was taken from an adult who was a healthcare worker with PCR-confirmed SARS-CoV-2 infection or an uninfected control (not recorded which). CDR3: CASSWEWEEETQYF. The CDR3 nucleotides are TGTGCCAGCAGTTGGGAGTGGGAGGAGGAGACCCAGTACTTC.